The source of this TCR beta chain is a study of type 1 regulatory T cells. Whole-study context: An in vitro protocol generated T-allo10, a Tr1-enriched, alloantigen-specific CD4 T cell product.

TCRdb reprocessed the reads via MiXCR and lists one record per CDR3 protein. The sample consists of over 14,000 distinct CDR3 sequences, roughly 13% of them appearing once. This clonotype was observed many times. The antigen is unknown. The J segment lost 8 bases and the V segment lost 5 bases, leaving 7 bases of the junction unmatched. The CDR3 totals 13 residues. Germline V gene sequence: CDR1 DFQATT, CDR2 SNEGSKA (reference sequence). Sequencing was carried out using cultured T cells, either the whole culture or a sorted T cell fraction (not recorded which). The TCR sequence derives from a human donor in good health. The chain carries TRBV20-1 and TRBJ1-4; 8 nucleotides match TRBD1. In nucleotides, the CDR3 is TGCAGTGCTTCCCAGACAGGGGTGGAAAAACTGTTTTTT. The encoded protein is CSASQTGVEKLFF.